This passage covers 18 T cell receptor beta chains from one sample sequenced in a study of blood T cell repertoires in COVID-19. The assay was immunoSEQ multiplex PCR, and TCRdb's table has in-frame clones only and misses some. The sample consists of about 250,000 clones, roughly 87% of them appearing once. Input material: peripheral blood. The receptors shown here come from a man aged 18 to 29 with active or convalescent COVID-19.

The rearrangement joins TRBV7-2 to TRBJ2-2, with TRBD2 identical over 8 bases. The CDR3 has 17 amino acids. V was pared by 6 bases and J by 2 bases, with 11 bases of the junction left unmatched. Germline V lookup: CDR1 SGHTA, CDR2 FQGNSA. The CDR3 region has the DNA TGTGCCAGCAGATCCCCCCGGGGGGGGGCAAACACCGGGGAGCTGTTTTTT. It is translated as CASRSPRGGANTGELFF.

This chain uses TRBV11-2 with TRBJ2-1; tentatively, D is TRBD1 (6 bases). This CDR3 has 16 residues. Trimming removed 5 bases from V and 3 bases from J, with 17 bases in between. The V gene's germline CDR1 is SGHAT and CDR2 FQNNGV. The CDR3: CASSTRQVNYYNEQFF. CDR3 sequence (DNA): TGTGCCAGCAGCACGAGACAGGTTAACTACTACAATGAGCAGTTCTTC.

In DNA form, the CDR3 reads TGTGCCAGCAGCCCAAGAAGGACTAGCGGATACAATGAGCAGTTCTTC. Protein sequence: CASSPRRTSGYNEQFF. The rearrangement joins TRBV3-1 (or the pseudogene TRBV3-2) to TRBJ2-1, with 10 bases fitting TRBD2. The V gene's germline CDR1 is LGHDT and CDR2 YNNKEL (reference sequence). V shed 4 bases and J 4 bases; nucleotides not matched to a gene: 7. This CDR3 has 16 residues.

The chain joins TRBV28 to TRBJ1-5; the match to TRBD1 covers 8 bases. This CDR3 is 16 amino acids long. Germline CDR1 is MDHEN and CDR2 is SYDVKM. V lost 5 bases to trimming and J lost 9 bases; unmatched junction nucleotides: 15. This CDR3 is CASSPYGQGHFRPQHF. CDR3 nucleotide sequence: TGTGCCAGCAGTCCCTATGGACAGGGCCATTTTCGGCCCCAGCATTTT.

J is TRBJ2-1 and V is TRBV4-2, with D possibly matching TRBD2 (6 bases). CDR3 length equals 15 residues. V was trimmed by 0 bases and J by 4 bases, leaving 10 bases between them. Germline CDR1 and CDR2: LGHNA and YNFKEQ. As DNA, the CDR3 is TGTGCCAGCAGCCAAGAGACGAGCGGGTACAATGAGCAGTTCTTC. Encoded protein: CASSQETSGYNEQFF.

This clone showed up just a few times. The genes are TRBV6-2 or TRBV6-3 and TRBJ1-5, with 7 bases that match TRBD1. CDR3 size: 15 residues. The V and J ends lost 6 bases and 4 bases, in that order; junction bases with no gene match: 9. Looked up from germline, CDR1 is MNHEY and CDR2 is SVGEGT. CDR3 in DNA: TGTGCCAGCAGCCCCGGGACAGCTTTTAATCAGCCCCAGCATTTT. Translation: CASSPGTAFNQPQHF.

This clone was seen only once. The chain is built from TRBV18 and TRBJ1-2; D remains ambiguous. The CDR3 sequence is 15 residues long. With 2 bases removed from V and 2 bases from J, the gap between germline ends came to 12 bases. Germline V CDR1 and CDR2: KGHSH, LQKENI. CDR3 sequence: CASSPLRGWNYGYTF. For the CDR3, the DNA is TGTGCCAGCTCACCATTGAGAGGATGGAACTATGGCTACACCTTC.

The chain uses TRBV19 and TRBJ1-1; weak D call: TRBD1 (5 bases). From germline, CDR1 is LNHDA and CDR2 SQIVND (reference sequence). The CDR3 is 14 residues long. Trimming cost V 4 bases and J 1 base, with 10 bases left between them. The CDR3 nucleotides read TGTGCCAGTAGTACAAAACAGGAGAACACTGAAGCTTTCTTT. Its translation is CASSTKQENTEAFF. Full variable domain (remainder filled in from reference TRBV19 and TRBJ1-1): DGGITQSPKYLFRKEGQNVTLSCEQNLNHDAMYWYRQDPGQGLRLIYYSQIVNDFQKGDIAEGYSVSREKKESFPLTVTSAQKNPTAFYLCASSTKQENTEAFFGQGTRLTVV.

The chain combines TRBV7-6 with TRBJ2-7; 7 bases match TRBD2. This CDR3 is 15 amino acids long. The germline gives CDR1 SGHVS, CDR2 FNYEAQ. The trim removed 5 bases at V and 6 bases at J, leaving 13 bases unmatched. CDR3 bases: TGTGCCAGCAGCCGTATGGGGGAGGGCTGGGGCGAGCAGTACTTC. Translating gives CASSRMGEGWGEQYF.

The chain links TRBV28 to TRBJ1-1; 10 bases match TRBD1. The germline V gene has CDR1 MDHEN and CDR2 SYDVKM. This CDR3 spans 17 amino acids. Unmatched junction bases numbered 15, after V lost 5 bases and J lost 6 bases. CDR3: CASSTTDRGGVMAEAFF. In DNA, the CDR3 is TGTGCCAGCAGTACCACGGACAGGGGGGGAGTGATGGCTGAAGCTTTCTTT.

In this sample, this clone turned up a few times. This chain joins TRBV28 and TRBJ1-2; D not certain. V was cut by 3 bases and J by 8 bases, with 13 bases left in between. Germline V gene data show CDR1 as MDHEN and CDR2 as SYDVKM. The CDR3 extends over 13 amino acids. DNA of the CDR3: TGTGCCAGCAGTTTGCGGGCAGGAGGCGGCTACACCTTC. Translating gives CASSLRAGGGYTF.

The chain employs TRBV12-3 or TRBV12-4 and TRBJ2-7; TRBD1 matches 8 bases. J was trimmed by 5 bases and V by 10 bases; bases with no gene match: 4. The CDR3 totals 11 residues. This CDR3 is CAIAGGHEQYF. For the CDR3, the DNA is TGTGCCATAGCAGGGGGCCACGAGCAGTACTTC.

The chain combines TRBV7-3 with TRBJ2-7; a weak D match, TRBD2 (6 bases). Germline CDR1 SGHTA, CDR2 FQGTGA. This CDR3 region has 15 residues. V shed 5 bases and J shed 3 bases, with 17 bases lying between them. The CDR3 spells CASSPGGSGSYEQYF. The CDR3 coding sequence is TGTGCCAGCAGCCCCGGGGGTAGCGGAAGCTACGAGCAGTACTTC.

The V call is TRBV11-2, the J call TRBJ2-1; 7 bases are a match to TRBD2. In germline, CDR1 is SGHAT, CDR2 FQNNGV. The V gene end was trimmed by 6 bases and the J gene end by 3 bases; junction bases not matched to a gene: 5. This CDR3 has 14 residues. CDR3 sequence reads: CASSTGTNYNEQFF. The CDR3, as DNA: TGTGCCAGCAGTACCGGGACTAACTACAATGAGCAGTTCTTC.

The V and J genes are TRBV19 and TRBJ2-3, with 10 bases lining up with TRBD2. CDR1 is LNHDA, CDR2 SQIVND, per germline (reference sequence). The CDR3 totals 16 residues. V lost 5 bases, J lost 2 bases, and 7 bases stayed unmatched. CDR3 amino acids: CASSALLAGYTDTQYF. In DNA form, the CDR3 reads TGTGCCAGTAGTGCTTTACTAGCGGGATACACAGATACGCAGTATTTT.

V is TRBV10-3 and J is TRBJ1-1, with 8 bases matching TRBD1. The trim removed 7 bases at V and 0 bases at J, leaving 10 bases unmatched. The germline CDR1 and CDR2 sequences are ENHRY and SYGVKD. The CDR3 has 16 residues. DNA for the CDR3: TGTGCCATCACTGCGTCAGCAGGGGGCCTGAACACTGAAGCTTTCTTT. It is translated as CAITASAGGLNTEAFF.

This clone has just a few counts. V is TRBV7-9 and J is TRBJ1-2; D remains ambiguous. The CDR3 sequence is 11 residues long. Germline loops: CDR1 SEHNR, CDR2 FQNEAQ (reference sequence). Trimming cost V 5 bases and J 7 bases, with 8 bases left between them. Here the CDR3 reads CASSREGGYTF. The CDR3 region has the DNA TGTGCCAGCAGCCGCGAGGGTGGCTACACCTTC. Based on the CDR3 plus reference TRBV7-9 and TRBJ1-2, the full variable domain is DTGVSQNPRHKITKRGQNVTFRCDPISEHNRLYWYRQTLGQGPEFLTYFQNEAQLEKSRLLSDRFSAERPKGSFSTLEIQRTEQGDSAMYLCASSREGGYTFGSGTRLTVV.

About this clone itself: The same CDR3 can be traced to other DNA sequences in this sample. The V gene is TRBV7-9, the J gene TRBJ1-1; 8 bases are a match to TRBD1. Germline assignment: CDR1 SEHNR and CDR2 FQNEAQ (reference sequence). J lost 3 bases, V lost 5 bases, and 2 bases had no gene match. This CDR3 has 13 amino acids. The CDR3 protein is CASSLTGDTEAFF. DNA of the CDR3: TGTGCCAGCAGCCTGACAGGGGACACTGAAGCTTTCTTT.